These T cell receptor beta chains were read from a single sample in a study. TCRdb reanalysed the 5' RACE reads using MiXCR and keeps one entry per CDR3 protein. The table includes approximately 29,000 distinct CDR3 sequences, approximately 24% detected once. Sequences were obtained from naive CD4+ T cells sorted from a lymph node. These receptors came from a female donor with breast cancer. The CDR3 runs from the conserved cysteine through the conserved F or W. A D gene is named only where the DNA matches it firmly. The size of a clone is reported for some rows only, either as once, few or many, or as a class for expanded clones.

d_gene: TRBD1
v_gene: TRBV7-9
j_gene: TRBJ2-5
abundance: many
CDR3aa: CASSRTGFETQYF
CDR3nt: TGTGCCAGCAGCCGGACAGGGTTTGAGACCCAGTACTTC

d_gene: TRBD1
v_gene: TRBV7-3
j_gene: TRBJ2-6
abundance: -
CDR3aa: CASSLWTGGPSGANVLTF
CDR3nt: TGTGCCAGCAGCTTATGGACAGGGGGTCCCTCTGGGGCCAACGTCCTGACTTTC

d_gene: TRBD2
v_gene: TRBV9
j_gene: TRBJ2-1
abundance: -
CDR3aa: CAGSVGTSGYNEQFF
CDR3nt: TGTGCCGGCAGCGTAGGGACTAGCGGATACAATGAGCAGTTCTTC

d_gene: -
v_gene: TRBV5-4
j_gene: TRBJ2-7
abundance: -
CDR3aa: CASSLGGAFSYEQYF
CDR3nt: TGTGCCAGCAGCCTAGGGGGGGCCTTCTCCTACGAGCAGTACTTC

d_gene: -
v_gene: TRBV12-3/TRBV12-4
j_gene: TRBJ2-5
abundance: few
CDR3aa: CASSPQGGGGETQYF
CDR3nt: TGTGCCAGCAGTCCCCAAGGGGGAGGTGGGGAGACCCAGTACTTC

d_gene: -
v_gene: TRBV7-2
j_gene: TRBJ2-7
abundance: many
CDR3aa: CASSLRASSSYEQYF
CDR3nt: TGTGCCAGCAGCTTACGGGCTTCGAGCTCCTACGAGCAGTACTTC

d_gene: -
v_gene: TRBV7-2
j_gene: TRBJ2-1
abundance: -
CDR3aa: CASSLVGGDNEQFF
CDR3nt: TGTGCCAGCAGCTTGGTGGGAGGAGACAATGAGCAGTTCTTC

d_gene: TRBD2
v_gene: TRBV25-1
j_gene: TRBJ2-7
abundance: many
CDR3aa: CASSEWGTRSYEQYF
CDR3nt: TGTGCCAGCAGTGAATGGGGGACTAGATCTTACGAGCAGTACTTC

d_gene: TRBD1
v_gene: TRBV28
j_gene: TRBJ2-7
abundance: -
CDR3aa: CASRGTGEPYEQYF
CDR3nt: TGTGCCAGCAGAGGGACAGGTGAGCCCTACGAGCAGTACTTC

d_gene: TRBD1
v_gene: TRBV28
j_gene: TRBJ1-3
abundance: once
CDR3aa: CASSPPGGSGNTIYF
CDR3nt: TGTGCCAGCAGCCCACCAGGGGGTTCTGGAAACACCATATATTTT

d_gene: -
v_gene: TRBV12-3/TRBV12-4
j_gene: TRBJ1-5
abundance: few
CDR3aa: CASSSPQGIQPQHF
CDR3nt: TGTGCCAGCAGTTCACCACAGGGTATCCAGCCCCAGCATTTT